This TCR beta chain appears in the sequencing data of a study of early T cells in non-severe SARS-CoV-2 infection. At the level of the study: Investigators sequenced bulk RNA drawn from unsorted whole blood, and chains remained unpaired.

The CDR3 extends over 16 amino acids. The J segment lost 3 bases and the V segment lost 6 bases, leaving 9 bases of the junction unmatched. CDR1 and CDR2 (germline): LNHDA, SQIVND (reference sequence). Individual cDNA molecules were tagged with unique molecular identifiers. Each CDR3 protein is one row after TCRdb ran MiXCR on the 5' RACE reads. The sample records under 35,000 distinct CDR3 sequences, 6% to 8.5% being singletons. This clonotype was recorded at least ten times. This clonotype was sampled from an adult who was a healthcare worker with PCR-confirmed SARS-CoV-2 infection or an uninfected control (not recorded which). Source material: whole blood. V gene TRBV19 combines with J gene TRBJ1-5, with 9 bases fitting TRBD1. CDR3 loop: CASSHPGTGSNQPQHF. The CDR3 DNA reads TGTGCCAGTAGCCACCCCGGGACAGGGTCCAATCAGCCCCAGCATTTT.